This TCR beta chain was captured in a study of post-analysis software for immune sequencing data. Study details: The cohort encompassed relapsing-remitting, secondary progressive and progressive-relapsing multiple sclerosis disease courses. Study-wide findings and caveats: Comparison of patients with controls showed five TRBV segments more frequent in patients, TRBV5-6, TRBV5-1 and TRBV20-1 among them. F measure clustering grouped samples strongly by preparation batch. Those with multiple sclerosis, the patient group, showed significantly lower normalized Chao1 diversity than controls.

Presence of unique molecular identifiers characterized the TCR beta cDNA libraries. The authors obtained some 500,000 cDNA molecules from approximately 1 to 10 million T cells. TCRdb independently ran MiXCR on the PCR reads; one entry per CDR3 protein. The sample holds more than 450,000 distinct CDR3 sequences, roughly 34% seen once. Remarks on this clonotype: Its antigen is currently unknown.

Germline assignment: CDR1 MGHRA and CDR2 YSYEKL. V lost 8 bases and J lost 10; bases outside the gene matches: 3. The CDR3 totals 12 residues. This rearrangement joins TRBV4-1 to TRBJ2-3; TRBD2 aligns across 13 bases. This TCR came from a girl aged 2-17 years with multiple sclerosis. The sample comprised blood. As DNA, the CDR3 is TGCGCCAGCGGACTAGCGGGGGCCCCGCAGTATTTT. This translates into CASGLAGAPQYF.